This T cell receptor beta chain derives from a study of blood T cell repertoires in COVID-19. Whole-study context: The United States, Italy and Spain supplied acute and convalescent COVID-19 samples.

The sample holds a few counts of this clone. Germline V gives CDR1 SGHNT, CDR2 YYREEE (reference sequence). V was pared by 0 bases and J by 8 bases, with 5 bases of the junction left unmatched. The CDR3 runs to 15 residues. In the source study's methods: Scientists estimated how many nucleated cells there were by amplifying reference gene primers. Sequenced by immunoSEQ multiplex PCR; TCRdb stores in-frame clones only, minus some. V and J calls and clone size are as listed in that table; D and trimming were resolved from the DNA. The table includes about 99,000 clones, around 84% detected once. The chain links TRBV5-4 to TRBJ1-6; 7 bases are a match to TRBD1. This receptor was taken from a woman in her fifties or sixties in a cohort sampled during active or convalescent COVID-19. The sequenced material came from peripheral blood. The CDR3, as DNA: TGTGCCAGCAGCTTGGCCAGGGGGGTTGATTCACCCCTCCACTTT. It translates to CASSLARGVDSPLHF.